This paragraph reports one TCR beta chain. Its antigen remains unknown. This sample is drawn from a study of shared clonotypes between healthy human individuals. Findings of the study overall: Across subsets, estimated richness was generally greater for naive than for memory populations.

CDR1 is SEHNR, CDR2 FQNEAQ, per germline (reference sequence). Trimming removed 5 bases from V and 7 bases from J, with 14 bases in between. This CDR3 spans 13 amino acids. About 30,000 T cell genomes, or 200 ng DNA, went into the sorted-subset replicate PCRs. Clones were sequenced by immunoSEQ multiplex PCR, and TCRdb holds only the in-frame ones, with some missing. The table has some 1.5 million clones, 95% to 99% seen once. The chain couples TRBV7-9 to TRBJ1-2; a possible D gene is TRBD1 (5 bases). Sequences were obtained from naive CD4+ T cells sorted from blood. Subset given: CD45RA+ positively selected. This TCR was recovered from a man aged 25 to 40 in good health. CDR3: CASSAGLRGGYTF. CDR3 bases: TGTGCCAGCAGCGCGGGGCTCCGAGGTGGCTACACCTTC.